There are many counts of the clone carrying this T cell receptor (beta chain). No antigen is known for it. V lost 5 bases to trimming and J lost 6 bases; unmatched junction nucleotides: 3. Germline CDR1 KGHSH, CDR2 LQKENI. The CDR3 runs to 13 residues. What supplied the PBMCs was 7.5 to 10 ml of fresh peripheral blood. This specimen belongs to a study of Graves' ophthalmopathy and Graves' hyperthyroidism. Study-level points and caveats: The majority of expanded thyroid clonotypes above 0.001 frequency also occurred in blood. Ophthalmopathy cases were distinguished from stable hyperthyroidism by a 13-signature model, reaching just over 85% sensitivity and 81.08% specificity.

RNA transcripts yielded amplified TCR beta CDR3 regions. HTBI primers served in a first-round RT-PCR, which a second-round multiplex PCR followed. TCRdb redid the calling of the multiplex PCR reads with MiXCR, one entry per CDR3 protein. Altogether a few hundred thousand distinct CDR3 sequences are present, 15% to 20% being singletons, with the ten largest covering about 1.6%. The receptor was derived from a young woman with Graves' ophthalmopathy. Sequenced material: peripheral blood. V gene TRBV18 combines with J gene TRBJ2-7, with 11 bases identical to TRBD1. The CDR3 is CASSNGQGAEQYF. The CDR3 DNA follows: TGTGCCAGCTCAAACGGACAGGGGGCCGAGCAGTACTTC. The full variable domain, in which reference TRBV18 and TRBJ2-7 provide the parts outside the CDR3, is NAGVMQNPRHLVRRRGQEARLRCSPMKGHSHVYWYRQLPEEGLKFMVYLQKENIIDESGMPKERFSAEFPKEGPSILRIQQVVRGDSAAYFCASSNGQGAEQYFGPGTRLTVT.